This T cell receptor (beta chain) stems from a study of blood T cells in healthy people across ages. The draw of peripheral blood yielded roughly 9.4 milliliters from each donor. Study results and limitations: Donors of long life had a larger count of naive CD4+ cells and greater diversity than aged donors.

Worth noting for this clonotype: The antigen is unknown.

V gave up 2 bases and J gave up 0 bases; unmatched junction bases: 6. CDR1 is MNHEY, CDR2 SMNVEV, per germline (reference sequence). The CDR3 is made up of 17 amino acids. The use of a sample-barcoded 5' primer and a J-beta primer mix characterized a second PCR of roughly 7 to 11 cycles. TCRdb analysed the 5' RACE reads with MiXCR anew, one entry per CDR3 protein. The sample has fewer than 750,000 distinct CDR3 sequences, around 50% seen once. This receptor was taken from a woman of 80 years or more in good health. The source material was blood. The chain joins TRBV27 to TRBJ2-1; 8 bases line up with TRBD2. CDR3 loop: CASSLRSGTSSYNEQFF. CDR3 coding DNA: TGTGCCAGCAGTTTAAGATCCGGGACTAGCTCCTACAATGAGCAGTTCTTC.